The present entry profiles one T cell receptor beta chain with its context. The sample comes from a study of blood T cells in healthy people across ages. The V gene lost 2 bases and the J gene lost 9 bases, with 17 bases spanning the gap. Germline loops: CDR1 DFQATT, CDR2 SNEGSKA (reference sequence). This CDR3 has 14 amino acids. Sample-barcoded 5' priming and a J-beta primer mix drove a second PCR of roughly 7 to 11 cycles. Via MiXCR, TCRdb re-called the 5' RACE reads, giving one row per CDR3 protein. The sample lists 550,000 to 750,000 distinct CDR3 sequences, roughly 21% seen once, with around 3.4% in the top ten.

V and J are TRBV20-1 and TRBJ2-1, with D possibly matching TRBD2 (5 bases). The sequenced sample was blood. The clonotype was recovered from a man in his 70s in good health. CDR3 nucleotide sequence: TGCAGTGCTAGAACGCGCGGGCCCATCGGTGAGCAGTTCTTC. Amino acids: CSARTRGPIGEQFF.